Listed below are T cell receptor beta chains from one sample, sequenced in a study of blood T cell repertoires in COVID-19. Generated by immunoSEQ multiplex PCR, the TCRdb table keeps only in-frame clones and is missing some. The sample has about 370,000 clones, over 75% seen once. The sequencing sample was made of PBMCs or T cells enriched from blood (not recorded which). Source of these receptors: a man aged 18 to 30 who had recovered from COVID-19. Both conserved end residues are part of each CDR3. D genes are given only for firm matches. Clone size is given for some rows only: seen once, a few or many times, or a class if the clone is expanded.

j_gene	len	v_gene	abundance	d_gene	CDR3aa	CDR3nt
TRBJ2-7	14	TRBV10-3	NA	TRBD2	CAISERSGRVEQYF	TGTGCCATCAGTGAACGGAGCGGGAGGGTCGAGCAGTACTTC
TRBJ2-7	13	TRBV27	NA	NA	CASSPVVRYEQYF	TGTGCCAGCAGTCCCGTCGTCCGCTACGAGCAGTACTTC
TRBJ1-1	15	TRBV27	NA	TRBD1	CASSLSGQANTEAFF	TGTGCCAGCAGTTTATCGGGACAGGCGAACACTGAAGCTTTCTTT
TRBJ1-3	16	TRBV3-1/TRBV3-2	NA	NA	CASLGAQGYGGNTIYF	TGTGCCAGCTTGGGGGCTCAGGGTTACGGTGGAAACACCATATATTTT
TRBJ2-5	15	TRBV6-5	NA	NA	CASSYSFYPQETQYF	TGTGCCAGCAGTTACTCGTTCTATCCACAAGAGACCCAGTACTTC
TRBJ2-7	14	TRBV28	once	NA	CASRRLPAAYEQYF	TGTGCCAGCAGGCGTTTGCCAGCGGCCTACGAGCAGTACTTC
TRBJ1-5	12	TRBV2	NA	NA	CASSSDRRAQHF	TGTGCCAGCAGCTCCGACAGGCGGGCCCAGCATTTT
TRBJ1-5	14	TRBV2	NA	TRBD1	CASSEGQRNQPQHF	TGTGCCAGCAGTGAGGGACAGAGGAATCAGCCCCAGCATTTT
TRBJ1-4	15	TRBV19	NA	NA	CASSAGRHRNEKLFF	TGTGCCAGTAGTGCGGGGAGGCACCGTAATGAAAAACTGTTTTTT
TRBJ1-1	14	TRBV9	NA	TRBD1	CASSVQGANTEAFF	TGTGCCAGCAGCGTACAGGGGGCGAACACTGAAGCTTTCTTT
TRBJ2-1	14	TRBV7-3	NA	TRBD2	CASSSGTSGGEQFF	TGTGCCAGCAGCTCTGGGACTAGCGGGGGGGAGCAGTTCTTC
TRBJ2-1	14	TRBV10-3	NA	TRBD2	CAVRSGGASNEQFF	TGTGCCGTTCGTAGCGGGGGGGCCTCCAATGAGCAGTTCTTC
TRBJ2-3	15	TRBV28	NA	NA	CASSLSAGITDTQYF	TGTGCCAGCAGTTTATCCGCGGGGATCACAGATACGCAGTATTTT
TRBJ1-5	16	TRBV28	NA	NA	CASSPGGAYSNQPQHF	TGTGCCAGCAGCCCAGGAGGGGCATATAGCAATCAGCCCCAGCATTTT
TRBJ1-1	14	TRBV27	NA	NA	CASSPQSMNTEAFF	TGTGCCAGCAGTCCACAGAGCATGAACACTGAAGCTTTCTTT
TRBJ1-1	15	TRBV6-5	NA	NA	CASSFVGGVRTEAFF	TGTGCCAGCAGTTTCGTGGGGGGGGTACGGACTGAAGCTTTCTTT
TRBJ1-1	16	TRBV28	NA	TRBD1	CASSLPPDRLNTEAFF	TGTGCCAGCAGTTTACCCCCGGACAGGCTGAACACTGAAGCTTTCTTT
TRBJ2-4	13	TRBV18	NA	NA	CASSPEGSNIQYF	TGTGCCAGCTCACCGGAGGGATCAAACATTCAGTACTTC
TRBJ2-1	13	TRBV6-5	NA	NA	CASNQGLHNEQFF	TGTGCCAGCAATCAGGGACTCCACAATGAGCAGTTCTTC
TRBJ2-7	12	TRBV27	once	NA	CASTSSVGEQYF	TGTGCCAGCACCTCAAGCGTGGGCGAGCAGTACTTC
TRBJ2-1	13	TRBV6-5	NA	NA	CASSYSGPNEQFF	TGTGCCAGCAGTTACTCTGGCCCCAATGAGCAGTTCTTC
TRBJ2-2	17	TRBV3-1/TRBV3-2	NA	TRBD2	CASSHGGTSGDTGELFF	TGTGCCAGCAGCCACGGGGGGACTAGCGGGGATACCGGGGAGCTGTTTTTT
TRBJ1-2	13	TRBV2	NA	NA	CASKAGANYGYTF	TGTGCCAGCAAGGCGGGAGCTAACTATGGCTACACCTTC
TRBJ2-3	13	TRBV4-3	few	NA	CASSLSSTDTQYF	TGCGCCAGCAGCCTCAGTAGCACAGATACGCAGTATTTT
TRBJ2-5	13	TRBV6-6	NA	NA	CASMNFGAIPQYF	TGTGCCAGCATGAATTTTGGGGCGATCCCCCAGTACTTC
TRBJ2-3	16	TRBV20-1	NA	TRBD2	CSASTSGRAGADTQYF	TGCAGTGCTAGTACTAGCGGGAGGGCCGGGGCAGATACGCAGTATTTT
TRBJ1-1	14	TRBV11-2	once	NA	CASSARQAYTEAFF	TGTGCCAGCAGCGCAAGACAGGCGTACACTGAAGCTTTCTTT
TRBJ2-2	15	TRBV2	NA	TRBD1	CASLKGDRGTGELFF	TGTGCCAGCCTAAAGGGGGACAGAGGGACCGGGGAGCTGTTTTTT
TRBJ1-6	14	TRBV7-9	NA	TRBD1	CASTTYTGVSPLHF	TGTGCCAGCACGACCTACACAGGGGTCTCACCCCTCCACTTT
TRBJ1-6	13	TRBV6-5	NA	NA	CASSPRENSPLHF	TGTGCCAGCAGTCCCCGGGAGAATTCACCCCTCCACTTT
TRBJ2-5	17	TRBV3-1/TRBV3-2	NA	TRBD2	CASSQDVLAGRGETQYF	TGTGCCAGCAGCCAAGATGTGCTAGCGGGAAGAGGGGAGACCCAGTACTTC
TRBJ2-3	18	TRBV3-1/TRBV3-2	NA	NA	CASSQDLVGRGSTDTQYF	TGTGCCAGCAGCCAAGATTTAGTAGGGCGGGGTAGCACAGATACGCAGTATTTT
TRBJ1-5	17	TRBV6-2/TRBV6-3	NA	TRBD1	CASSYRTGQGFNQPQHF	TGTGCCAGCAGTTACCGGACCGGACAGGGATTCAATCAGCCCCAGCATTTT
TRBJ2-1	16	TRBV5-1	NA	TRBD1	CASSLGPGQVYNEQFF	TGCGCCAGCAGCTTGGGACCGGGACAGGTTTACAATGAGCAGTTCTTC
TRBJ1-2	12	TRBV10-3	once	TRBD1	CAISGQGEGYTF	TGTGCCATCAGTGGACAGGGTGAAGGCTACACCTTC
TRBJ1-1	14	TRBV5-1	NA	TRBD1	CASSLAGGFTEAFF	TGCGCCAGCAGCTTGGCAGGGGGCTTTACTGAAGCTTTCTTT
TRBJ2-3	18	TRBV7-6	NA	TRBD2	CASSPRTSGRARGDTQYF	TGTGCCAGCAGCCCGCGGACTAGCGGGAGGGCCCGGGGAGATACGCAGTATTTT
TRBJ1-1	14	TRBV19	NA	NA	CASTTNGANTEAFF	TGTGCCAGTACCACGAATGGGGCGAACACTGAAGCTTTCTTT
TRBJ1-2	14	TRBV15	NA	NA	CATSRDREGDGYTF	TGTGCCACCAGCAGAGATAGGGAGGGCGATGGCTACACCTTC
TRBJ2-1	16	TRBV18	once	TRBD1	CASSGGWRTGENEQFF	TGTGCCAGCTCAGGGGGTTGGCGGACAGGGGAAAATGAGCAGTTCTTC
TRBJ2-7	16	TRBV27	NA	TRBD2	CASSIGLAGVSYEQYF	TGTGCCAGCAGTATAGGACTAGCGGGAGTTTCCTACGAGCAGTACTTC
TRBJ2-2	15	TRBV18	NA	TRBD1	CASTAGTGRTGELFF	TGTGCCAGCACCGCCGGGACAGGGAGAACCGGGGAGCTGTTTTTT
TRBJ1-1	14	TRBV6-5	NA	NA	CASRYSTPNTEAFF	TGTGCCAGCAGGTACTCAACACCCAACACTGAAGCTTTCTTT
TRBJ2-1	15	TRBV14	NA	TRBD2	CASSLRLAGGNEQFF	TGTGCCAGCAGCCTAAGACTAGCGGGAGGGAATGAGCAGTTCTTC
TRBJ2-1	16	TRBV5-4	NA	TRBD2	CASSRSGGAPIHEQFF	TGTGCCAGCAGTCGTAGCGGGGGGGCCCCAATTCATGAGCAGTTCTTC
TRBJ1-6	13	TRBV5-5	NA	NA	CASSSLRGSPLHF	TGTGCCAGCAGCTCCCTCCGCGGTTCACCCCTCCACTTT
TRBJ2-1	16	TRBV7-2	NA	TRBD2	CASSFLAGGPYNEQFF	TGTGCCAGCAGCTTCCTAGCGGGGGGCCCCTACAATGAGCAGTTCTTC
TRBJ2-7	13	TRBV27	NA	NA	CASSSRGRYEQYF	TGTGCCAGCAGCTCAAGGGGAAGATACGAGCAGTACTTC
TRBJ2-2	17	TRBV9	once	NA	CASSVLGRGGRTGELFF	TGTGCCAGCAGCGTATTGGGCAGGGGCGGACGGACCGGGGAGCTGTTTTTT
TRBJ2-2	17	TRBV30	NA	TRBD2	CAWNRRLLAGATGELFF	TGTGCCTGGAACCGACGACTACTAGCGGGGGCCACCGGGGAGCTGTTTTTT
TRBJ1-4	16	TRBV9	once	NA	CASSVEGATSYEKLFF	TGTGCCAGCAGCGTAGAAGGGGCCACGAGTTACGAAAAACTGTTTTTT
TRBJ1-6	14	TRBV4-1	NA	NA	CASSQPSYNSPLHF	TGCGCCAGCAGCCAACCATCCTATAATTCACCCCTCCACTTT
TRBJ2-2	14	TRBV13	NA	TRBD1	CASSPGQGTGELFF	TGTGCCAGCAGTCCGGGACAGGGGACCGGGGAGCTGTTTTTT
TRBJ2-2	17	TRBV19	NA	TRBD2	CASSIIPGLGHTGELFF	TGTGCCAGTAGTATAATCCCGGGACTAGGTCACACCGGGGAGCTGTTTTTT